The TCR beta chain described here comes from a study of vaccination effects on CD4 cells after COVID-19. Researchers isolated CD4+ T cells once less than 13 days of culture had elapsed. Participants got two doses of BNT162b2 or mRNA-1273 vaccine. The data were produced by immunoSEQ multiplex PCR, yet TCRdb's version contains in-frame clones alone and is incomplete. The sample lists about 40,000 clones, approximately 70% occurring once. In regard to this clone: The antigen remains undetermined.

Trimming stripped 0 bases from V and 0 bases from J, with 12 bases between. Germline CDR1 SGHNT, CDR2 YYREEE (reference sequence). The length of the CDR3 is 16 residues. The source was CD4+ T cells from PBMCs cultured without peptide, collected after COVID-19 vaccination. This sequence originates from a human donor who received a COVID-19 vaccine. This chain links TRBV5-4 with TRBJ1-1; D perhaps matches TRBD1 (6 bases). This CDR3 is CASSLELRGMNTEAFF. In DNA form, the CDR3 reads TGTGCCAGCAGCTTGGAATTGAGGGGGATGAACACTGAAGCTTTCTTT.